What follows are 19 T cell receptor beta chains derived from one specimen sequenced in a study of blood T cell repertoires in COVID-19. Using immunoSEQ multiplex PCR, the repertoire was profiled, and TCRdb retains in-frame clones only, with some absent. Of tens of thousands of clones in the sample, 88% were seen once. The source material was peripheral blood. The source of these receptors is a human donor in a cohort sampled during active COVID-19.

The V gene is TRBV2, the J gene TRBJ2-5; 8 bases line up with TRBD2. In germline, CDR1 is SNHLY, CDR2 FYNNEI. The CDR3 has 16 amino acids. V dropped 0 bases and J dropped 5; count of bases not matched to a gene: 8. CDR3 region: CASSEARGGGYETQYF. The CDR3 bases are TGTGCCAGCAGTGAAGCACGGGGGGGAGGTTATGAGACCCAGTACTTC.

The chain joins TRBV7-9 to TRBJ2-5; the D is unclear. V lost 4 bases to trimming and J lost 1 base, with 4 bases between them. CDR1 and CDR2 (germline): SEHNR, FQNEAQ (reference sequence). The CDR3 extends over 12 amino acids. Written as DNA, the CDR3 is TGTGCCAGCAGCTCTACCCAAGAGACCCAGTACTTC. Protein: CASSSTQETQYF.

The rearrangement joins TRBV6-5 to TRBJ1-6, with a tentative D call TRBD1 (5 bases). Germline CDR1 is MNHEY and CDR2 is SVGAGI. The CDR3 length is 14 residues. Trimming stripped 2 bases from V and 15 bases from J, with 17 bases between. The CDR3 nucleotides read TGTGCCAGCAGTTACGGGGGGGGTACCCCAGACCTCCACTTT. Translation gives CASSYGGGTPDLHF.

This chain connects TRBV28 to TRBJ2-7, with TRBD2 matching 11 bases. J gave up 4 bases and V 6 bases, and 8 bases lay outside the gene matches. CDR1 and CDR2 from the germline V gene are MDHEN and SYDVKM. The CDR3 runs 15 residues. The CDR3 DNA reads TGTGCCAGCAGCTACGGGACTAGCGGAGATTACGAGCAGTACTTC. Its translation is CASSYGTSGDYEQYF. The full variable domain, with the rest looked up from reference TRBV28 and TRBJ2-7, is DVKVTQSSRYLVKRTGEKVFLECVQDMDHENMFWYRQDPGLGLRLIYFSYDVKMKEKGDIPEGYSVSREKKERFSLILESASTNQTSMYLCASSYGTSGDYEQYFGPGTRLTVT.

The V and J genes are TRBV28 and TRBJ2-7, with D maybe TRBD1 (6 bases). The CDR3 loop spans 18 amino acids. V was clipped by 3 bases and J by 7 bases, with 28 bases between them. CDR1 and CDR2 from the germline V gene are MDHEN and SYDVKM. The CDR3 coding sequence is TGTGCCAGCAGTTTTCCCCAGCGAGGAGCAGGGGCCGGTTATGAGCAGTACTTC. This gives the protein CASSFPQRGAGAGYEQYF.

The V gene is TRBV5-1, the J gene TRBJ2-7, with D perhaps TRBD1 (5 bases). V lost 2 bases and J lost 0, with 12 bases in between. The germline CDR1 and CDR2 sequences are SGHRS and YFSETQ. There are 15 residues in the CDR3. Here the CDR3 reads CASSLGVGPSYEQYF. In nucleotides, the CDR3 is TGCGCCAGCAGCTTAGGGGTTGGACCCTCCTACGAGCAGTACTTC.

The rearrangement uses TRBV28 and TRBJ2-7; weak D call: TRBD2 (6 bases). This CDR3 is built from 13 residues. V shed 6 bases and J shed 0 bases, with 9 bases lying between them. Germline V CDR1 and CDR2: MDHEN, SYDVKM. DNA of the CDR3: TGTGCCAGCAGCGCGGGGTCCTCCTACGAGCAGTACTTC. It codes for CASSAGSSYEQYF.

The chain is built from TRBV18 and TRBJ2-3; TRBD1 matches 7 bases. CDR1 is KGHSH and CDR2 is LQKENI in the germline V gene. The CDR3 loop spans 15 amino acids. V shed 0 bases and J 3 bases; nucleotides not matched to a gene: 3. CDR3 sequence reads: CASSPPGQVTDTQYF. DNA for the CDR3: TGTGCCAGCTCACCACCCGGACAGGTGACAGATACGCAGTATTTT. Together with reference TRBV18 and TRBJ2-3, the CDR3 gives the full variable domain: NAGVMQNPRHLVRRRGQEARLRCSPMKGHSHVYWYRQLPEEGLKFMVYLQKENIIDESGMPKERFSAEFPKEGPSILRIQQVVRGDSAAYFCASSPPGQVTDTQYFGPGTRLTVL.

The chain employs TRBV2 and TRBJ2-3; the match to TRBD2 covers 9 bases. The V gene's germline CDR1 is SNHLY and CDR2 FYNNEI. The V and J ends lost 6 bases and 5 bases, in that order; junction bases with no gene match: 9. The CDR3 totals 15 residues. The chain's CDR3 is CASSPTGLARDTQYF. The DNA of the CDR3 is TGTGCCAGCAGCCCCACCGGACTAGCGAGAGATACGCAGTATTTT.

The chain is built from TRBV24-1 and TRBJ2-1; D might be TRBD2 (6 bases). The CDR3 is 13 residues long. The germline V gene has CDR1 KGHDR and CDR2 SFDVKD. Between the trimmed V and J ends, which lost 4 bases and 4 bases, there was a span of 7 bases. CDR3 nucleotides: TGTGCCACCAGTGAGGGACTTTACAATGAGCAGTTCTTC. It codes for CATSEGLYNEQFF.

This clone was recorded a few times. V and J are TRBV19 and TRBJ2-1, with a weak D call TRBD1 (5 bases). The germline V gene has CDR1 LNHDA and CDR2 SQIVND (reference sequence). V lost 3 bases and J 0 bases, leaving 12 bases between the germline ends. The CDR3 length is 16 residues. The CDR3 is CASSIPWGSSYNEQFF. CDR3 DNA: TGTGCCAGTAGTATTCCTTGGGGCTCCTCCTACAATGAGCAGTTCTTC.

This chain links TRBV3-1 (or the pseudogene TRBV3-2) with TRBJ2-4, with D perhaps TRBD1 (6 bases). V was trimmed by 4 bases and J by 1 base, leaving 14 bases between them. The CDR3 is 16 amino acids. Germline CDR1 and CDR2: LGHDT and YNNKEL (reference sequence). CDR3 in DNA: TGTGCCAGCAGCCTAACAGGGAGTAAGGCCAAAAACATTCAGTACTTC. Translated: CASSLTGSKAKNIQYF.

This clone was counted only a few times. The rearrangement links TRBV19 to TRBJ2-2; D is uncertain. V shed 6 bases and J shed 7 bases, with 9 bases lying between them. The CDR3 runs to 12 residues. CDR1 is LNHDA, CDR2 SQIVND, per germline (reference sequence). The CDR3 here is CASRRGDGELFF. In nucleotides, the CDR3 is TGTGCCAGTAGACGCGGCGACGGGGAGCTGTTTTTT.

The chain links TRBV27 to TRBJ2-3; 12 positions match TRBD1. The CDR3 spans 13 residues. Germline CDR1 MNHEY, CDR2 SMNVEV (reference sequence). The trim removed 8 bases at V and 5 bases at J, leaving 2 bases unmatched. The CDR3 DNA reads TGTGCCAGCCGGGACAGGGGGCTAGATACGCAGTATTTT. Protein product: CASRDRGLDTQYF.

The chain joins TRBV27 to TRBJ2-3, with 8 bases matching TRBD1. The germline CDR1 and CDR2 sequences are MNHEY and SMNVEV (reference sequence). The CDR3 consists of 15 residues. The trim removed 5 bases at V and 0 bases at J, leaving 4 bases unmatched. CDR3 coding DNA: TGTGCCAGCAGTCACCGACAGGGGAGCACAGATACGCAGTATTTT. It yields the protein CASSHRQGSTDTQYF.

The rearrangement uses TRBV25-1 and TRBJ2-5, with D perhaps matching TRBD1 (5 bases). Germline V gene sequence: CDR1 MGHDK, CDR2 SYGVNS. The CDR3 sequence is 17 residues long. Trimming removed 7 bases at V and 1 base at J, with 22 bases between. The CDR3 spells CASTVRDRDFSQETQYF. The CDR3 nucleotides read TGTGCCAGCACCGTCCGCGACAGAGATTTTTCCCAAGAGACCCAGTACTTC.

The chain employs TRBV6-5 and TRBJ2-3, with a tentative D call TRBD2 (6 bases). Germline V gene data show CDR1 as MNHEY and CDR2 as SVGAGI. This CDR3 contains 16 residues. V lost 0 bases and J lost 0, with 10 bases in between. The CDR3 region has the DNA TGTGCCAGCAGTTACTCCTCAGCGGGCAGCACAGATACGCAGTATTTT. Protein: CASSYSSAGSTDTQYF.

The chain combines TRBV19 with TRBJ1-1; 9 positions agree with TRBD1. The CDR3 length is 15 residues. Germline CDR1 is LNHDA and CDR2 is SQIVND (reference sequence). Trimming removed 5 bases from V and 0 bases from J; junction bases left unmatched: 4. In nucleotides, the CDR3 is TGTGCCAGTAGTCGGGGACAGGGCTTGAACACTGAAGCTTTCTTT. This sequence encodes CASSRGQGLNTEAFF.

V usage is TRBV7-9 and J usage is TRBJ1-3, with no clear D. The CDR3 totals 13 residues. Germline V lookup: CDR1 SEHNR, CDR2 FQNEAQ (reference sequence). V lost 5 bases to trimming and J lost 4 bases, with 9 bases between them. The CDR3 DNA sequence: TGTGCCAGCAGCCCCCTTCCCGGAAACACCATATATTTT. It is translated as CASSPLPGNTIYF.